This T cell receptor beta chain derives from a study of blood T cells in healthy people across ages. Then a second PCR, running roughly 7 to 12 cycles, was carried out with a sample-barcoded 5' primer and a J-beta primer mix. Each cDNA molecule was tagged by a template-switch adaptor with 12 random nucleotides. Each of the samples gave a minimum of 2.5 million paired-end reads that contained CDR3. TCRdb re-called the 5' RACE reads with MiXCR, one entry per CDR3 protein. This table holds about 810,000 distinct CDR3 sequences, 36% found once. Every donor gave around 10 milliliters of peripheral blood. The study isolated at least 6.5 million PBMCs from each sample. The TCR sequence derives from a man younger than 35 in good health. Sequencing was done on a sample of blood.

The CDR3: CASSQDGGTGGPPLHF. CDR3 bases: TGTGCCAGCAGCCAAGATGGGGGGACAGGGGGCCCACCCCTCCACTTT. This chain links TRBV4-2 with TRBJ1-6, with 12 bases fitting TRBD1. The germline V gene encodes CDR1 LGHNA and CDR2 YNFKEQ. This CDR3 has 16 residues. With 0 bases clipped from V and 11 bases from J, the junction kept 5 bases outside the gene matches.